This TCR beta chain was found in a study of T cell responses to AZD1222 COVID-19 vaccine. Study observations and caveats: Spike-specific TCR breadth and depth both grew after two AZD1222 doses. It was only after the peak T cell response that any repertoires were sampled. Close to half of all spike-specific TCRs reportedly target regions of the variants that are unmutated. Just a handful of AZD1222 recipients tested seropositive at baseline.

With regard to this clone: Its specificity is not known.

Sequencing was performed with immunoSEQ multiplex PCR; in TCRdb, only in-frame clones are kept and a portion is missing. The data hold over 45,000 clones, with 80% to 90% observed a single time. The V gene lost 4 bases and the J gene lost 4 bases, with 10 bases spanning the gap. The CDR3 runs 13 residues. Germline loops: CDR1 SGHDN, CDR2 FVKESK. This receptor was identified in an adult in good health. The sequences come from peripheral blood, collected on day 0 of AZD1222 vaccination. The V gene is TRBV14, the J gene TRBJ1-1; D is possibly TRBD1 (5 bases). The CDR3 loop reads CASSLYQGTEAFF. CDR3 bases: TGTGCCAGCAGCCTATACCAGGGCACTGAAGCTTTCTTT. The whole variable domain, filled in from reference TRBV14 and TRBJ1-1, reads EAGVTQFPSHSVIEKGQTVTLRCDPISGHDNLYWYRRVMGKEIKFLLHFVKESKQDESGMPNNRFLAERTGGTYSTLKVQPAELEDSGVYFCASSLYQGTEAFFGQGTRLTVV.